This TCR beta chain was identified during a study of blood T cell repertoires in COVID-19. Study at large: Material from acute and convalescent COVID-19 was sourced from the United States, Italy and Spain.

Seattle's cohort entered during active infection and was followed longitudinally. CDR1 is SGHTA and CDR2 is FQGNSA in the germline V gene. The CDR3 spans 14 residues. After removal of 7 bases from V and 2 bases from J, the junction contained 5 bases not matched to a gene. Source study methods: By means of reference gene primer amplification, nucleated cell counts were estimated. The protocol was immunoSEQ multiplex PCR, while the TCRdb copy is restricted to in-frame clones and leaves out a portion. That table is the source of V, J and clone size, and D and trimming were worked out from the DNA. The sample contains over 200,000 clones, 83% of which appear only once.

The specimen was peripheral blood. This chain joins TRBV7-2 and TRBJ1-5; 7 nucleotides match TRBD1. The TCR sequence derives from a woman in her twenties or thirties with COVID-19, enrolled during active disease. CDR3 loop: CASKQGIGNQPQHF. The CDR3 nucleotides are TGTGCCAGCAAACAGGGGATTGGCAATCAGCCCCAGCATTTT.